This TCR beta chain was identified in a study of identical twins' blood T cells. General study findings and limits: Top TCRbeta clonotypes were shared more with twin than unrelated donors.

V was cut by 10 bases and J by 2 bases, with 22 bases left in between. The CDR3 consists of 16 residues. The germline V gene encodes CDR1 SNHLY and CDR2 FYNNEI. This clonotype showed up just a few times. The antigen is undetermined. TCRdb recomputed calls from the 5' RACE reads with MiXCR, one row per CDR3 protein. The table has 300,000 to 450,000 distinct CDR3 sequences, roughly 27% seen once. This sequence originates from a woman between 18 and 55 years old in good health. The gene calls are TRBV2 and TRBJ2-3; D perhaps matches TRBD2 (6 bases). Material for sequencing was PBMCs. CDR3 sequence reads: CANQVNGGGYTDTQYF. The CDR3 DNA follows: TGTGCCAACCAGGTCAATGGTGGGGGGTACACAGATACGCAGTATTTT. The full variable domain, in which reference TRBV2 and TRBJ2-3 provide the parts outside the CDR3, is EPEVTQTPSHQVTQMGQEVILRCVPISNHLYFYWYRQILGQKVEFLVSFYNNEISEKSEIFDDQFSVERPDGSNFTLKIRSTKLEDSAMYFCANQVNGGGYTDTQYFGPGTRLTVL.